The 11 T cell receptor beta chains in this list originate from one sample, sequenced in a study of blood T cell repertoires in COVID-19. Sequenced by immunoSEQ multiplex PCR; TCRdb stores in-frame clones only, minus some. The profile shows around 310,000 clones, about 90% of them singletons. The sequenced sample consisted of peripheral blood. Receptor source: a woman between 40 and 50 years old with COVID-19, enrolled during active disease.

The chain employs TRBV11-2 and TRBJ2-5; TRBD1 matches 7 bases. In germline, CDR1 is SGHAT, CDR2 FQNNGV. The CDR3 consists of 15 residues. V gave up 7 bases and J gave up 1 base; unmatched junction bases: 9. The CDR3 DNA sequence: TGTGCCAGCACTCGATTGGGACAGCCCCAAGAGACCCAGTACTTC. The encoded protein is CASTRLGQPQETQYF.

The V call is TRBV14, the J call TRBJ1-3, with D perhaps matching TRBD1 (5 bases). The length of the CDR3 is 19 residues. CDR1 is SGHDN and CDR2 is FVKESK in the germline V gene. Deletions cut 1 base from V and 0 bases from J, with 19 bases between. The DNA of the CDR3 is TGTGCCAGCAGCCAAGGGACCGGGACGGGGGATCTCTCTGGAAACACCATATATTTT. This gives the protein CASSQGTGTGDLSGNTIYF.

The CDR3 nucleotides read TGTGCCAGCTCACCAAACGGGGTTAATTCACCCCTCCACTTT. Translation: CASSPNGVNSPLHF. The rearrangement links TRBV18 to TRBJ1-6; D gene unclear. This CDR3 is built from 14 residues. V gave up 2 bases and J gave up 6 bases, with 8 bases separating them. Germline V CDR1 and CDR2: KGHSH, LQKENI.

V gene TRBV7-2 combines with J gene TRBJ1-1, with D maybe TRBD1 (5 bases). Per germline, CDR1 SGHTA and CDR2 FQGNSA. V lost 2 bases and J 0 bases, leaving 10 bases between the germline ends. This CDR3 is built from 15 residues. The CDR3, as DNA: TGTGCCAGCAGCTTACGGACACCTATGAACACTGAAGCTTTCTTT. This encodes CASSLRTPMNTEAFF.

The V and J genes are TRBV5-4 and TRBJ2-7, with TRBD1 matching 8 bases. Looked up from germline, CDR1 is SGHNT and CDR2 is YYREEE (reference sequence). CDR3 length equals 14 residues. V lost 7 bases and J lost 5; bases outside the gene matches: 11. CDR3 protein: CASSAPDRGHEQYF. CDR3 sequence (DNA): TGTGCCAGCTCGGCCCCCGACAGGGGCCACGAGCAGTACTTC.

The chain has TRBV19 and TRBJ1-1, with 7 bases aligning to TRBD1. CDR1 and CDR2 (germline): LNHDA, SQIVND (reference sequence). The CDR3 covers 14 residues. V dropped 7 bases and J dropped 5; count of bases not matched to a gene: 10. The CDR3 region has the DNA TGTGCCAGTAAGGAGACAGGGCGTTGGACTGAAGCTTTCTTT. It codes for CASKETGRWTEAFF.

The chain recombines TRBV28 with TRBJ2-1; 7 bases line up with TRBD2. V lost 5 bases to trimming and J lost 8 bases; unmatched junction nucleotides: 12. Germline CDR1 MDHEN, CDR2 SYDVKM. The CDR3 is 15 amino acids. CDR3: CASSLGGVLVHEQFF. DNA of the CDR3: TGTGCCAGCAGTCTTGGGGGGGTACTAGTCCATGAGCAGTTCTTC. The complete variable domain, with remaining parts taken from reference TRBV28 and TRBJ2-1, reads DVKVTQSSRYLVKRTGEKVFLECVQDMDHENMFWYRQDPGLGLRLIYFSYDVKMKEKGDIPEGYSVSREKKERFSLILESASTNQTSMYLCASSLGGVLVHEQFFGPGTRLTVL.

This clone was counted between two and nine times. The CDR3, as DNA: TGTGCCAGCAGCCCCGGGACTATACTCTCCTACGAGCAGTACTTC. Encoded protein: CASSPGTILSYEQYF. The gene calls are TRBV14 and TRBJ2-7, with TRBD2 matching over 7 bases. V dropped 4 bases and J dropped 0; count of bases not matched to a gene: 6. The CDR3 is made up of 15 amino acids. CDR1 is SGHDN and CDR2 is FVKESK in the germline V gene.

This clone was seen only once. The sample holds other DNA sequences that translate to the same CDR3. The gene calls are TRBV7-9 and TRBJ1-2, with D perhaps TRBD1 (5 bases). This CDR3 has 13 amino acids. Trimming took 1 base from V and 4 from J, leaving 7 bases between them. The germline CDR1 and CDR2 sequences are SEHNR and FQNEAQ (reference sequence). This chain's CDR3 is CASSLGGGYGYTF. Here the CDR3 DNA reads TGTGCCAGCAGCTTAGGGGGGGGCTATGGCTACACCTTC.

The chain carries TRBV27 and TRBJ2-4; TRBD1 might be the D (5 bases). Trimming left V 2 bases short and J 9 bases short, with 14 bases between. The CDR3 extends over 14 amino acids. Germline V gene lookup returns CDR1 MNHEY and CDR2 SMNVEV (reference sequence). CDR3 coding DNA: TGTGCCAGCAGTTTAAAACAGGTGTCGAGCATTCAGTACTTC. Its translation: CASSLKQVSSIQYF.

The chain uses TRBV6-6 and TRBJ1-1; D is unresolved. CDR1 is MNHNY, CDR2 SVGAGI, per germline (reference sequence). V shed 6 bases and J shed 6 bases, with 23 bases lying between them. CDR3 size: 16 residues. The CDR3 nucleotides are TGTGCCAGCAGCGACCTCGGAGGGAGGAATTTAGCTGAAGCTTTCTTT. Protein: CASSDLGGRNLAEAFF.